This T cell receptor beta chain was recovered during a study of CD8+CD57+ T cells in acquired aplastic anemia. Across the study: The average for DNA from sorted CD4+ and CD8+ cells was 3 to 3.5 ug. Findings and caveats of the study: Fewer than 30 shared CD8+ CDR3s appeared highly expressed within patients' immunodominant clones.

Patients selected for sequencing had displayed CD8+CD57+ cell expansion by flow cytometry. Untreated patients provided the blood samples, with no therapy given before sampling. CDR1 SGHVS and CDR2 FQNEAQ come from the germline V gene. Trimming shortened V by 6 bases and J by 12 bases, and 21 bases separated the two germline ends. CDR3 length: 13 residues. The template for TCR beta VDJ and CDR3 sequence profiling was genomic DNA. Via MiXCR, TCRdb re-called the reads, giving one row per CDR3 protein. This table has about 260,000 distinct CDR3 sequences, around 82% appearing once. As regards this clonotype: Antigen unknown.

This chain links TRBV7-8 with TRBJ2-7; D gene unclear. Sequencing input: sorted CD4+, CD8+, or CD8+CD57+ T cells (not recorded which) from PBMCs. This sequence originates from a human donor with aplastic anemia. The DNA of the CDR3 is TGTGCCAGCAGTACCTTCGACTCCTCCGAGACGTACTTC. Translated, it gives CASSTFDSSETYF. The full variable domain, rest sourced from reference TRBV7-8 and TRBJ2-7, is GAGVSQSPRYKVAKRGQDVALRCDPISGHVSLFWYQQALGQGPEFLTYFQNEAQLDKSGLPSDRFFAERPEGSVSTLKIQRTQQEDSAVYLCASSTFDSSETYFGPGTRLTVT.